This TCR beta chain was sequenced during a study of a mutant IDH1 vaccine in newly diagnosed glioma. At the level of the study: Onset of vaccination occurred 4-6 weeks following radiotherapy alone, or with temozolomide cycles. Treated patients had a mean age of approximately 40 years and a roughly 62% male, about 40% female split.

Noted time point: week 11, during vaccination. All doses held 300 ug of mutant IDH1 20-mer peptide, with topical imiquimod. Donors' newly diagnosed IDH1-mutant WHO grade 3 or 4 astrocytomas lacked nuclear ATRX. Sequencing was performed with immunoSEQ multiplex PCR; in TCRdb, only in-frame clones are kept and a portion is missing. The sample has roughly 30,000 clones; under 80% are singletons. The study's findings and limits: Among patients, about 94% showed immune responses induced by the vaccine.

Comment on this clone: Its specificity is not known.

This sample comprised PBMCs, obtained from a glioma patient whose treatment included an IDH1 peptide vaccine. The TCR was taken from a man aged 25-45 years with glioma.

The CDR3 nucleotides are TGTGCCAGCAACCAACCTAGCGGGGGGGATTGGACAGATACGCAGTATTTT. Its protein is CASNQPSGGDWTDTQYF. The genes are TRBV7-2 and TRBJ2-3, with 12 bases aligning to TRBD2. The germline V gene encodes CDR1 SGHTA and CDR2 FQGNSA. Trimming cost V 7 bases and J 3 bases; bases outside gene matches: 11. This CDR3 comprises 17 residues.